The following is a T cell receptor beta chain sequence with its context. Its target is not known. 13 Jbeta primers and 60 Vbeta primers were used for the PCR. Generated by immunoSEQ multiplex PCR, the TCRdb table keeps only in-frame clones and is missing some. Among about 150,000 clones listed, around 74% were seen once. These data belong to a study of cytomegalovirus exposure and HLA in healthy donors. Study at large: A previous analysis identified more than 100 million unique TCR beta sequences derived from some 170 million T cells.

The length of the CDR3 is 14 residues. Per the germline V gene, CDR1 is SGHRS and CDR2 is YFSETQ. V was clipped by 2 bases and J by 7 bases; unmatched bases: 4. Points from the study as a whole: No immune exposure information besides CMV serostatus was available. Among TCR beta chains, those listed as cytomegalovirus-associated numbered over 150. A further, later analysis showed that HLA-associated TCR beta chains (compared with equally common others) were more clonally expanded.

The chain joins TRBV5-1 to TRBJ1-2, with TRBD1 matching over 11 bases. The source material was PBMCs. The source of this sequence is a man aged 45-65 years in good health and CMV-seropositive. As DNA, the CDR3 is TGCGCCAGCAGCTTAGGACAGGGGGCCAGTGGCTACACCTTC. It specifies CASSLGQGASGYTF.